This T cell receptor beta chain was found in a study of T cell repertoires in cytomegalovirus infection. About the research overall: Public signatures in TCR beta pointed to CMV infection and matching HLA type.

General study points: Summed frequency of shared TCR beta families picked out CMV carriers who also had the relevant HLA. HLA-C-restricted TCR beta clonotypes specific for CMV led the ex vivo response.

TCRdb itself ran the reads through MiXCR, one entry per CDR3 protein. The table includes around 280,000 distinct CDR3 sequences, approximately 8.9% detected once. Within the sample, this clonotype is medium-sized. Its target is unknown. This CDR3 is built from 15 residues. Losses at the gene ends were 5 bases for V and 1 base for J; bases not matched to a gene: 6. Germline CDR1 SGHTA, CDR2 FQGNSA. This chain uses TRBV7-2 with TRBJ2-3; 7 nucleotides align to TRBD2. Sequenced sample: PBMCs. The sequence was collected from a human donor in good health (CMV status not recorded). Some clones in this sample may be carry-over from other donors' samples. CDR3 nucleotide sequence: TGTGCCAGCAGCCCCGAGGCGGGGGGCACAGATACGCAGTATTTT. This encodes CASSPEAGGTDTQYF.